These T cell receptor beta chains were read from a single sample in a study of cytomegalovirus exposure and HLA in healthy donors. Assay used: immunoSEQ multiplex PCR; TCRdb lists only in-frame clones, some missing. Of about 85,000 clones in the sample, 80% were seen once. Sequencing was done on a sample of PBMCs. All receptors come from a man aged 45-65 years in good health and CMV-seropositive. Both conserved end residues are trimmed from each CDR3. Size is omitted from some rows. Given values are once, few, many or a class for expanded clones.

V,size,CDR3
TRBV5-4,.,ASSSSFGQGGNEKLF
TRBV7-2,.,ASSPRSSSSYEQY
TRBV30,once,AWNPGQSYTGELF
TRBV9,.,ASSFGQHTEAF
TRBV29-1,.,SVDLIGLGGTDTQY
TRBV5-6,few,ASSFYAVSLAKNSQY
TRBV7-9,.,ASSLAGSPEAF
TRBV7-9,.,ATRLAGYNEQF
TRBV7-6,.,ASSRAAGLSYEQY
TRBV5-6,.,ASSFRQGADYGYT
TRBV30,.,ASSRASGPLRTGELF
TRBV5-1,.,ASSTEGTGVDGYT
TRBV27,.,ASSFAGTGGGEKLF
TRBV7-2,.,ASSLIRNTEAF
TRBV6-1,once,ASSEGGRGLKQY
TRBV21-1,.,ASSNPATGDSGYT
TRBV6-1,.,ASRGDRGYTEAF
TRBV4-2,few,ASSQELRLGVDSQY
TRBV7-9,few,ASSALWSQEGGNTIY
TRBV7-2,.,ASSTGGAGTEAF